In this sample, the clone carrying this T cell receptor beta chain turned up many times. Antigen: not known. The CDR3 spans 12 residues. Trimming cost V 3 bases and J 8 bases, with 10 bases left between them. From germline, CDR1 is KGHSH and CDR2 LQKENI. TCRdb reprocessed the RT-PCR reads with MiXCR, giving one entry per CDR3 protein. The sample holds 490,000 or so distinct CDR3 sequences, around 8% seen once. The record originates from a study of response to subunit inactivated influenza vaccine. Study results and limitations: The authors proposed limited new T cell recruitment per seasonal influenza vaccination.

The chain carries TRBV18 and TRBJ1-1; D might be TRBD1 (5 bases). The specimen comprised PBMCs from blood, sampled less than 30 months after vaccination. The origin of this receptor is a man in his fifties or sixties who received an inactivated influenza vaccine. CDR3 residues: CASSPFKGEAFF. CDR3 nucleotide sequence: TGTGCCAGCTCACCTTTCAAGGGGGAAGCTTTCTTT.